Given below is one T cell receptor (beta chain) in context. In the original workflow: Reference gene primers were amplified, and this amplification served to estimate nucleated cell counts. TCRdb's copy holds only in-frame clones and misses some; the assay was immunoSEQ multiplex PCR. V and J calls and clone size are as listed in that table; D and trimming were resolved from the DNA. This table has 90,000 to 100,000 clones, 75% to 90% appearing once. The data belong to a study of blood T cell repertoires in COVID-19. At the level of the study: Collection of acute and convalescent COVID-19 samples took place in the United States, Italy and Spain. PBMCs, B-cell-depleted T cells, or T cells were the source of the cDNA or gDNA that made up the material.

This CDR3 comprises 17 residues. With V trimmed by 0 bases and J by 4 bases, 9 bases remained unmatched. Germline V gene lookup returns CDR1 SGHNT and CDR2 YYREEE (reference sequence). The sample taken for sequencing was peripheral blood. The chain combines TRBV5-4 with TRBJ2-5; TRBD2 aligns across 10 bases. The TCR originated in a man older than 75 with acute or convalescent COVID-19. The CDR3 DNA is TGTGCCAGCAGCTTGGACCTAGCGGGAGCGTCTGGAGAGACCCAGTACTTC. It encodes CASSLDLAGASGETQYF.